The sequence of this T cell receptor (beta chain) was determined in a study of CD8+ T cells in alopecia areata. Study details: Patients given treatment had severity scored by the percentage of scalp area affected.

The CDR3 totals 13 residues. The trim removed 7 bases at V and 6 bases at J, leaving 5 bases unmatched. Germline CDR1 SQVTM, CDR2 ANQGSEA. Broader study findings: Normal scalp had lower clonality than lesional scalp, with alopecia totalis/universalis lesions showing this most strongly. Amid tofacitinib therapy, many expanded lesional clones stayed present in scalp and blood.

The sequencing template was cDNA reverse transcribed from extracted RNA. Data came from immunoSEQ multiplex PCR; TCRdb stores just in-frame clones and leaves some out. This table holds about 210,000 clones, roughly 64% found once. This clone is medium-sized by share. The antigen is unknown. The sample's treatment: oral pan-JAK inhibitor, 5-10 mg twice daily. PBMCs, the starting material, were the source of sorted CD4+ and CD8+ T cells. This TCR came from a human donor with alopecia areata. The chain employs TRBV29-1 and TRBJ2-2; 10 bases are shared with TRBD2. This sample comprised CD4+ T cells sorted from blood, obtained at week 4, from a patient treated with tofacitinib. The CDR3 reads CSAGTSVAGELFF. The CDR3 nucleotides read TGCAGCGCCGGGACTAGCGTAGCCGGGGAGCTGTTTTTT.